The entry that follows covers one TCR beta chain sequence. This entry is derived from a study of control samples from healthy donors and cancer patients. This CDR3 is built from 13 residues. The germline gives CDR1 SGHTS, CDR2 YDEGEE. V was shortened by 3 bases and J by 4 bases, with 10 bases between the two germline ends. Method: immunoSEQ multiplex PCR; TCRdb's copy keeps in-frame clones and lacks some. The profile shows 130,000 to 150,000 clones, roughly 92% of them singletons. The TCR comes from a man under 40 in good health. The rearrangement uses TRBV5-8 and TRBJ1-2; possibly TRBD1 for D (5 bases). Material for sequencing was blood. The CDR3 bases are TGTGCCAGCAGCTCGGACACGTCCTATGGCTACACCTTC. It yields the protein CASSSDTSYGYTF.